A single sample is the source of the 14 T cell receptor beta chains below, sequenced in a study of cytomegalovirus exposure and HLA in healthy donors. PCR primers comprised 60 Vbeta and 13 Jbeta primers. Method: immunoSEQ multiplex PCR; TCRdb's copy keeps in-frame clones and lacks some. The repertoire consists of around 200,000 clones, with around 76% occurring once and the leading ten covering roughly 6%. Specimen: PBMCs. The receptors originated from a man between 40 and 49 years old in good health and CMV-seropositive.

The V and J genes are TRBV7-9 and TRBJ1-1, with 9 bases fitting TRBD1. The CDR3 contains 14 residues. The V gene end was trimmed by 5 bases and the J gene end by 5 bases; junction bases not matched to a gene: 6. The germline CDR1 and CDR2 sequences are SEHNR and FQNEAQ (reference sequence). CDR3 DNA: TGTGCCAGCAGCCCGACAGGGGGAGCTACTGAAGCTTTCTTT. Translation gives CASSPTGGATEAFF.

The chain combines TRBV7-3 with TRBJ2-1; 12 nucleotides line up with TRBD2. The CDR3 loop spans 14 amino acids. Germline assignment: CDR1 SGHTA and CDR2 FQGTGA. The trim removed 3 bases at V and 9 bases at J, leaving 3 bases unmatched. DNA of the CDR3: TGTGCCAGCAGCTTCGGGACTAGCGGGTCTGAGCAGTTCTTC. Residues: CASSFGTSGSEQFF.

The chain employs TRBV9 and TRBJ2-1; weak D call: TRBD1 (6 bases). Germline CDR1 SGDLS, CDR2 YYNGEE. V shed 0 bases and J shed 8 bases, with 15 bases lying between them. This CDR3 region has 15 residues. Here the CDR3 DNA reads TGTGCCAGCAGCGTAGGAAGGACAGCTGGCTATGAGCAGTTCTTC. Translating it yields CASSVGRTAGYEQFF.

The V and J genes are TRBV10-3 and TRBJ2-7; 10 bases are a match to TRBD1. The CDR3 totals 15 residues. V dropped 6 bases and J dropped 2; count of bases not matched to a gene: 7. Germline CDR1 is ENHRY and CDR2 is SYGVKD. The CDR3 DNA follows: TGTGCCATCAGGGTTTCCGGGACAGGGGCCTACGAGCAGTACTTC. Translating gives CAIRVSGTGAYEQYF.

The rearrangement joins TRBV30 to TRBJ1-5; D ambiguous. This CDR3 has 13 residues. Germline lookup yields CDR1 GTSNPN and CDR2 SVGIG (reference sequence). With 3 bases removed from V and 0 bases from J, the gap between germline ends came to 6 bases. CDR3 in amino acids: CAWRSHSNQPQHF. CDR3 coding DNA: TGTGCCTGGAGGAGCCATAGCAATCAGCCCCAGCATTTT.

The V and J genes are TRBV2 and TRBJ1-4; TRBD1 might be the D (5 bases). Trimming removed 7 bases at V and 0 bases at J, with 9 bases between. CDR1 and CDR2 (germline): SNHLY, FYNNEI. The CDR3 totals 14 residues. CDR3 sequence (DNA): TGTGCCAGCACCAGGGAGGCAACTAATGAAAAACTGTTTTTT. As protein: CASTREATNEKLFF.

The rearrangement links TRBV5-1 to TRBJ2-3; 9 nucleotides match TRBD2. Germline V gene lookup returns CDR1 SGHRS and CDR2 YFSETQ. The CDR3 is made up of 14 amino acids. The J segment lost 7 bases and the V segment lost 1 base, leaving 4 bases of the junction unmatched. The CDR3 spells CASSLLAGVHTQYF. The CDR3 nucleotides read TGCGCCAGCAGCTTGTTAGCGGGAGTACATACGCAGTATTTT. Based on the CDR3 plus reference TRBV5-1 and TRBJ2-3, the full variable domain is KAGVTQTPRYLIKTRGQQVTLSCSPISGHRSVSWYQQTPGQGLQFLFEYFSETQRNKGNFPGRFSGRQFSNSRSEMNVSTLELGDSALYLCASSLLAGVHTQYFGPGTRLTVL.

A remark on this clone: The sample contains more than one DNA sequence encoding this CDR3. The V and J genes are TRBV6-4 and TRBJ1-1; D not certain. The germline V and J ends were trimmed by 2 bases and 1 base, with 5 bases remaining between them. From germline, CDR1 is MRHNA and CDR2 SNTAGT. This CDR3 region has 13 residues. The CDR3 bases are TGTGCCAGCAGTGACGGCAGGAACACTGAAGCTTTCTTT. As protein: CASSDGRNTEAFF.

The DNA for the CDR3 is TGTGCCAGCTCACCACCGACCCGCAGCGTGACTAATGAAAAACTGTTTTTT. It codes for CASSPPTRSVTNEKLFF. The genes are TRBV18 and TRBJ1-4; D gene ambiguous. V lost 0 bases and J lost 2, with 13 bases in between. This CDR3 region has 17 residues. Germline V gives CDR1 KGHSH, CDR2 LQKENI.

V usage is TRBV19 and J usage is TRBJ2-7; possibly TRBD1 for D (6 bases). The germline CDR1 and CDR2 sequences are LNHDA and SQIVND (reference sequence). V lost 5 bases and J 1 base, leaving 12 bases between the germline ends. This CDR3 spans 14 amino acids. The CDR3 region is CASSVSTGSYEQYF. The CDR3 DNA is TGTGCCAGTAGTGTCTCAACAGGGTCCTACGAGCAGTACTTC.

The rearrangement links TRBV28 to TRBJ2-2; 13 nucleotides align to TRBD2. CDR3 size: 19 residues. V shed 6 bases, J shed 0 bases, and the junction held 10 bases outside the gene matches. Germline-derived CDR1 and CDR2 are MDHEN and SYDVKM. The CDR3 loop reads CASRDTGLAGLSNTGELFF. The CDR3 DNA reads TGTGCCAGCAGGGACACGGGACTAGCGGGACTCTCGAACACCGGGGAGCTGTTTTTT.

This chain links TRBV4-1 with TRBJ2-5; no firm D call. The assigned J gene may be wrong: the sequence end matches TRBJ2-7 better. CDR1 and CDR2 from the germline V gene are MGHRA and YSYEKL. The CDR3 length is 13 residues. For the CDR3, the DNA is TGCGCCAGCAGCCAGCTTGCCTCCTACGAGCAGTACTTC. It codes for CASSQLASYEQYF.

The rearrangement links TRBV5-1 to TRBJ2-2; 7 bases are a match to TRBD2. Germline loops: CDR1 SGHRS, CDR2 YFSETQ. Trimming at V came to 3 bases and at J to 1 base, leaving 3 bases not matched to a gene. The CDR3 spans 15 residues. The CDR3 here is CASSWPSGNTGELFF. CDR3 coding DNA: TGCGCCAGCAGCTGGCCTAGCGGGAACACCGGGGAGCTGTTTTTT. Together with reference TRBV5-1 and TRBJ2-2, the CDR3 gives the full variable domain: KAGVTQTPRYLIKTRGQQVTLSCSPISGHRSVSWYQQTPGQGLQFLFEYFSETQRNKGNFPGRFSGRQFSNSRSEMNVSTLELGDSALYLCASSWPSGNTGELFFGEGSRLTVL.

The chain carries TRBV6-6 and TRBJ2-7, with 9 bases that match TRBD2. V lost 4 bases and J lost 4; bases outside the gene matches: 5. This CDR3 has 14 residues. In germline, CDR1 is MNHNY, CDR2 SVGAGI (reference sequence). The CDR3 spells CASSLVSGRYEQYF. CDR3 DNA sequence: TGTGCCAGCAGTTTAGTAAGCGGGAGGTACGAGCAGTACTTC.